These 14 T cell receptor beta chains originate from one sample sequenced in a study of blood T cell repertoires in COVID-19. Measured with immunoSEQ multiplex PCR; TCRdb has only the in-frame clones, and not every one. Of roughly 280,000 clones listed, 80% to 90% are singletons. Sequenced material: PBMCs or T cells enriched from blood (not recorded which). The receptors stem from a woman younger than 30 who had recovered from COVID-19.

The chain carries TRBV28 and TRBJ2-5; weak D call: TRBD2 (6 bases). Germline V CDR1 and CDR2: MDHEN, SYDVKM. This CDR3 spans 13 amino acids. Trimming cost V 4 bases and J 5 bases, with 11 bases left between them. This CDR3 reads CASSSGGRETQYF. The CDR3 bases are TGTGCCAGCAGTTCCGGGGGAAGGGAGACCCAGTACTTC.

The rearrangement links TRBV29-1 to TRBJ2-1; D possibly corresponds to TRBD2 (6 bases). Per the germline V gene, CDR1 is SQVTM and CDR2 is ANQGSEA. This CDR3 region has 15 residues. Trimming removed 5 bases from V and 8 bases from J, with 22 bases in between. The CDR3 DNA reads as TGCAGCGTTTACGGTGGAGGGGCTAGCTGGTATGAGCAGTTCTTC. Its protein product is CSVYGGGASWYEQFF.

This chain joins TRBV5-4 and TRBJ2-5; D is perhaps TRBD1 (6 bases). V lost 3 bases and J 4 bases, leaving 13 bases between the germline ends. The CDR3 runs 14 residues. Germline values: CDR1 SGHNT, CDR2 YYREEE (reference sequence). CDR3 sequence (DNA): TGTGCCAGCAGCTCAACAGGGATCGGAGAGACCCAGTACTTC. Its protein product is CASSSTGIGETQYF.

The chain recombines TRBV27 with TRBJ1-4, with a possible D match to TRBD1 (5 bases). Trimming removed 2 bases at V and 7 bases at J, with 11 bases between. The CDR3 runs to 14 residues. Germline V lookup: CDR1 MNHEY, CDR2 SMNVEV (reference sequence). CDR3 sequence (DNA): TGTGCCAGCAGTTTAATAGGGGAGGGTGAAAAACTGTTTTTT. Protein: CASSLIGEGEKLFF.

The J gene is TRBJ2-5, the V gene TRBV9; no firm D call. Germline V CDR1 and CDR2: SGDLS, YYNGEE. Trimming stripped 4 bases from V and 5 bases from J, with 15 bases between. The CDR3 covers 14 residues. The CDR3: CASSNRVSAETQYF. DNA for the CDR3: TGTGCCAGCAGCAACCGGGTATCGGCGGAGACCCAGTACTTC.

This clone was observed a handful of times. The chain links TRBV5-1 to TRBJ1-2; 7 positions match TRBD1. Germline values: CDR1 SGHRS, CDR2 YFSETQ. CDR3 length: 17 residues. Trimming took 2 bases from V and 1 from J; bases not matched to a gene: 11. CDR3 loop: CASSFGFGDRHNYGYTF. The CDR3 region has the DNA TGCGCCAGCAGCTTCGGGTTCGGGGACAGACATAACTATGGCTACACCTTC.

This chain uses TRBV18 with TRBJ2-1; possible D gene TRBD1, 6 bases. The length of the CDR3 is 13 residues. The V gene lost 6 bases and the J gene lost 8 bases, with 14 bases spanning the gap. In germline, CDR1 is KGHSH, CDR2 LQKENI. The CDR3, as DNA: TGTGCCAGCTCGGGGGACACCCTTGATGAGCAGTTCTTC. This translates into CASSGDTLDEQFF.

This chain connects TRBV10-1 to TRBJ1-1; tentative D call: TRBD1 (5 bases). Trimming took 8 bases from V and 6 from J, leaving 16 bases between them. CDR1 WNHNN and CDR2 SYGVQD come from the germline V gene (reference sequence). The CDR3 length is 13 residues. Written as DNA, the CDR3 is TGCGCCAGCCAAAGGGGAGGAAACGCTGAAGCTTTCTTT. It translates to CASQRGGNAEAFF.

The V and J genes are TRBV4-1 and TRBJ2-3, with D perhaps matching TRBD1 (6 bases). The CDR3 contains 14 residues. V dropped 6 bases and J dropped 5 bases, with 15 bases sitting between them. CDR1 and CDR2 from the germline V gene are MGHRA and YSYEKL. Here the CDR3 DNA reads TGCGCCAGCAGACCCCAGGGGTCGAGAGATACGCAGTATTTT. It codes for CASRPQGSRDTQYF.

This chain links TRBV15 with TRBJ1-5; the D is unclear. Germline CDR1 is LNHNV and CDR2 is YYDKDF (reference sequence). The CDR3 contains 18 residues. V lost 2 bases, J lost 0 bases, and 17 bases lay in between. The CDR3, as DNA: TGTGCCACCAGCAGACCCCGGGCGGGCGACTATAGCAATCAGCCCCAGCATTTT. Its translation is CATSRPRAGDYSNQPQHF.

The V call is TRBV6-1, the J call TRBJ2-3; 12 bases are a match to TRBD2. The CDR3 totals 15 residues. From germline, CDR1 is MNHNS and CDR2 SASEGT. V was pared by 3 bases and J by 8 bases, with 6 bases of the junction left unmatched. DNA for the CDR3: TGTGCCAGCAGTGAGGCTAGCGGGGGGGCAGGTACGCAGTATTTT. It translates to CASSEASGGAGTQYF.

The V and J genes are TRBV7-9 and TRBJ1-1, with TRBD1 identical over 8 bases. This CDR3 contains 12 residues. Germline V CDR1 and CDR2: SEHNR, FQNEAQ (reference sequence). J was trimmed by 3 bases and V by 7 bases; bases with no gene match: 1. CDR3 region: CASTDRDTEAFF. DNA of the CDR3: TGTGCCAGCACGGACAGGGACACTGAAGCTTTCTTT.

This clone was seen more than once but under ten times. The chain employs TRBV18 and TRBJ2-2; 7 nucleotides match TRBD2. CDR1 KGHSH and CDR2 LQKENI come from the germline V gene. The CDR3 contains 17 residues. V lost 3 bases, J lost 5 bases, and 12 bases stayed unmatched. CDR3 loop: CASSPLPPRGGTGELFF. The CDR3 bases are TGTGCCAGCTCACCGTTGCCACCCCGGGGAGGGACCGGGGAGCTGTTTTTT.

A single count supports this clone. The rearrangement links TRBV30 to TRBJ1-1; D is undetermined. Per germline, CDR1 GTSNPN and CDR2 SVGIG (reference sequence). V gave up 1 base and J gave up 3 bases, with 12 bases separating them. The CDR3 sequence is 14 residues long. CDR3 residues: CAWSAPLSDTEAFF. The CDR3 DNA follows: TGTGCCTGGAGTGCCCCACTTTCGGACACTGAAGCTTTCTTT.